These T cell receptor beta chains were read from a single sample in a study of identical twins. TCRdb analysed the 5' RACE reads with MiXCR anew, one entry per CDR3 protein. The sample yields approximately 700,000 distinct CDR3 sequences, roughly 18% seen once. The same data also went into a second study, on T cells expressing NK-cell markers.

Sequences were obtained from PBMCs. The receptors were gathered from a woman aged 18-29 years in good health. Both conserved end residues are part of each CDR3. The D gene is left open where the match is weak. Clone size is shown for a subset of rows, as once, few, many or a class of expanded clone.

clone size: -; J gene: TRBJ1-2; D gene: -; V gene: TRBV5-1; CDR3 protein: CASSLDRSAGGYTF; CDR3 DNA: TGCGCCAGCAGCTTGGACAGATCCGCTGGTGGCTACACCTTC
clone size: -; J gene: TRBJ2-3; D gene: -; V gene: TRBV12-3/TRBV12-4; CDR3 protein: CASSSIYRGDTQYF; CDR3 DNA: TGTGCCAGCAGTTCAATCTACCGAGGAGATACGCAGTATTTT
clone size: few; J gene: TRBJ1-6; D gene: -; V gene: TRBV5-1; CDR3 protein: CASSLDLDGGSPLHF; CDR3 DNA: TGCGCCAGCAGCTTGGACCTGGACGGTGGTTCACCCCTCCACTTT
clone size: -; J gene: TRBJ2-1; D gene: TRBD2; V gene: TRBV7-2; CDR3 protein: CASSLSSGGYDEQFF; CDR3 DNA: TGTGCCAGCAGCTTAAGTAGCGGGGGATACGATGAGCAGTTCTTC
clone size: few; J gene: TRBJ2-1; D gene: -; V gene: TRBV12-5; CDR3 protein: CASGPGQGGLEDEQFF; CDR3 DNA: TGTGCTAGTGGTCCCGGACAGGGAGGGCTAGAGGATGAGCAGTTCTTC
clone size: -; J gene: TRBJ2-2; D gene: TRBD2; V gene: TRBV10-3; CDR3 protein: CAISDPTAGGRSVELFF; CDR3 DNA: TGTGCCATCAGTGACCCTACAGCGGGAGGGCGATCGGTGGAGCTGTTTTTT
clone size: -; J gene: TRBJ2-7; D gene: -; V gene: TRBV7-6; CDR3 protein: CASSPSTGTRSYEQYF; CDR3 DNA: TGTGCCAGCAGCCCTTCTACAGGAACCCGATCCTACGAGCAGTACTTC
clone size: few; J gene: TRBJ2-1; D gene: TRBD2; V gene: TRBV7-9; CDR3 protein: CASSNHGRAYNEQFF; CDR3 DNA: TGTGCCAGCAGCAATCACGGGAGGGCCTACAATGAGCAGTTCTTC
clone size: -; J gene: TRBJ1-1; D gene: -; V gene: TRBV5-4; CDR3 protein: CASSLAAGEGTEAFF; CDR3 DNA: TGTGCCAGCAGCTTGGCGGCAGGTGAGGGCACTGAAGCTTTCTTT
clone size: few; J gene: TRBJ2-7; D gene: TRBD2; V gene: TRBV7-8; CDR3 protein: CASSLGRLAGRYEQYF; CDR3 DNA: TGTGCCAGCAGCTTAGGACGGCTAGCGGGACGGTACGAGCAGTACTTC
clone size: -; J gene: TRBJ1-4; D gene: -; V gene: TRBV12-3/TRBV12-4; CDR3 protein: CASSRGAEKLFF; CDR3 DNA: TGTGCCAGCAGTCGAGGGGCTGAAAAACTGTTTTTT
clone size: few; J gene: TRBJ2-7; D gene: TRBD2; V gene: TRBV12-3/TRBV12-4; CDR3 protein: CASSFGLAVPYEQYF; CDR3 DNA: TGTGCCAGCAGTTTTGGACTAGCGGTGCCCTACGAGCAGTACTTC
clone size: -; J gene: TRBJ2-5; D gene: -; V gene: TRBV5-1; CDR3 protein: CASSLLGAGQETQYF; CDR3 DNA: TGCGCCAGCAGCTTGCTGGGCGCGGGGCAAGAGACCCAGTACTTC
clone size: -; J gene: TRBJ2-7; D gene: TRBD2; V gene: TRBV29-1; CDR3 protein: CRDSGSSYEQYF; CDR3 DNA: TGCAGGGATAGCGGGAGCTCCTACGAGCAGTACTTC
clone size: -; J gene: TRBJ2-3; D gene: -; V gene: TRBV18; CDR3 protein: CASSAGGSDTQYF; CDR3 DNA: TGTGCCAGCTCAGCCGGAGGTTCAGATACGCAGTATTTT
clone size: -; J gene: TRBJ2-7; D gene: TRBD2; V gene: TRBV12-3/TRBV12-4; CDR3 protein: CASSHASGVSEQYF; CDR3 DNA: TGTGCCAGCAGCCATGCTAGCGGGGTGTCTGAGCAGTACTTC
clone size: few; J gene: TRBJ2-5; D gene: -; V gene: TRBV24-1; CDR3 protein: CATSEGETQYF; CDR3 DNA: TGTGCCACCAGTGAAGGGGAGACCCAGTACTTC
clone size: -; J gene: TRBJ2-7; D gene: -; V gene: TRBV5-3; CDR3 protein: CASPTRQEGVLFSYEQYF; CDR3 DNA: TGTGCCAGCCCAACCCGTCAAGAGGGGGTCCTCTTCTCCTACGAGCAGTACTTC
clone size: many; J gene: TRBJ2-7; D gene: -; V gene: TRBV27; CDR3 protein: CASSFAPTYEQYF; CDR3 DNA: TGTGCCAGCAGTTTTGCCCCTACCTACGAGCAGTACTTC
clone size: -; J gene: TRBJ1-2; D gene: -; V gene: TRBV19; CDR3 protein: CASTKGRYGYTF; CDR3 DNA: TGTGCCAGTACGAAGGGTCGGTATGGCTACACCTTC
clone size: -; J gene: TRBJ2-7; D gene: TRBD2; V gene: TRBV12-3/TRBV12-4; CDR3 protein: CASSPNPGGEQYF; CDR3 DNA: TGTGCCAGCAGCCCCAACCCGGGGGGCGAGCAGTACTTC
clone size: few; J gene: TRBJ2-2; D gene: -; V gene: TRBV28; CDR3 protein: CASSLNPGQSNTGELFF; CDR3 DNA: TGTGCCAGCAGTTTAAACCCCGGACAGTCGAACACCGGGGAGCTGTTTTTT
clone size: few; J gene: TRBJ2-5; D gene: -; V gene: TRBV12-3/TRBV12-4; CDR3 protein: CASSLRGDETQYF; CDR3 DNA: TGTGCCAGCAGTCTCAGGGGAGATGAGACCCAGTACTTC
clone size: few; J gene: TRBJ2-5; D gene: -; V gene: TRBV6-5; CDR3 protein: CASSYSRIVGETQYF; CDR3 DNA: TGTGCCAGCAGTTACTCCCGGATCGTCGGGGAGACCCAGTACTTC
clone size: -; J gene: TRBJ1-2; D gene: -; V gene: TRBV20-1; CDR3 protein: CSARLGYGYTF; CDR3 DNA: TGCAGTGCTAGACTAGGCTATGGCTACACCTTC
clone size: few; J gene: TRBJ2-7; D gene: -; V gene: TRBV10-1; CDR3 protein: CASSYDPELTTPF; CDR3 DNA: TGCGCCAGCAGTTATGATCCGGAACTGACTACCCCTTTC
clone size: -; J gene: TRBJ2-3; D gene: TRBD2; V gene: TRBV7-9; CDR3 protein: CASSAASGRARDTQYF; CDR3 DNA: TGTGCCAGCAGCGCGGCTAGCGGGAGGGCCAGAGATACGCAGTATTTT
clone size: -; J gene: TRBJ2-1; D gene: TRBD2; V gene: TRBV12-3/TRBV12-4; CDR3 protein: CASSLKRLAGGIGQFF; CDR3 DNA: TGTGCCAGCAGTTTAAAGCGGCTAGCGGGAGGGATTGGGCAGTTCTTC
clone size: -; J gene: TRBJ2-3; D gene: -; V gene: TRBV5-1; CDR3 protein: CASRPEQNTDTQYF; CDR3 DNA: TGCGCCAGCAGACCCGAGCAGAACACAGATACGCAGTATTTT
clone size: -; J gene: TRBJ2-3; D gene: -; V gene: TRBV11-3; CDR3 protein: CASSLASGQKTQYF; CDR3 DNA: TGTGCCAGCAGCTTAGCCAGTGGACAGAAGACGCAGTATTTT
clone size: few; J gene: TRBJ1-6; D gene: TRBD1; V gene: TRBV12-3/TRBV12-4; CDR3 protein: CASRLQGANSPLHF; CDR3 DNA: TGTGCCAGCAGACTACAGGGGGCGAATTCACCCCTCCACTTT
clone size: few; J gene: TRBJ2-1; D gene: -; V gene: TRBV5-6; CDR3 protein: CASSLAWEWGDYNEQFF; CDR3 DNA: TGTGCCAGCAGCTTGGCCTGGGAGTGGGGGGACTACAATGAGCAGTTCTTC
clone size: -; J gene: TRBJ2-7; D gene: -; V gene: TRBV4-3; CDR3 protein: CASSQDLGLGTYEQYF; CDR3 DNA: TGCGCCAGCAGCCAAGATTTGGGACTGGGGACCTACGAGCAGTACTTC
clone size: few; J gene: TRBJ1-1; D gene: -; V gene: TRBV7-6; CDR3 protein: CASSPSSSVNTEAFF; CDR3 DNA: TGTGCCAGCAGCCCGTCTTCCTCGGTGAACACTGAAGCTTTCTTT